This TCR beta chain was found in a study of response to subunit inactivated influenza vaccine. Study-wide results and limits: Only a handful of new T cells, the authors suggested, are recruited with each seasonal influenza vaccination.

This clonotype was recorded at least ten times. The target antigen is unknown. TCRdb re-analysed the RT-PCR reads in MiXCR, keeping a single row per CDR3 protein. The sample consists of about 570,000 distinct CDR3 sequences, over 9% of them appearing once. The CDR3 runs 14 residues. The germline V gene has CDR1 LNHDA and CDR2 SQIVND (reference sequence). V was cut by 6 bases and J by 6 bases, with 16 bases left in between. The sample was also reused in another study, on T cells expressing NK-cell markers. That source notes: The authors generated TCR beta cDNA through 5'RACE template switching with UMIs. One observes that, in several donors, these clonotypes were also the leading ones within the CD3+CD56-NKG2C+ fraction.

This clonotype was obtained from a man aged 50-59 years who received an inactivated influenza vaccine. Here the sequenced sample was PBMCs from blood, taken on the day of vaccination. V gene TRBV19 combines with J gene TRBJ2-3; no reliable D call. The CDR3 region is CASSTGTRTDTQYF. CDR3 nucleotides: TGTGCCAGTAGCACGGGTACAAGAACCGATACGCAGTATTTT.